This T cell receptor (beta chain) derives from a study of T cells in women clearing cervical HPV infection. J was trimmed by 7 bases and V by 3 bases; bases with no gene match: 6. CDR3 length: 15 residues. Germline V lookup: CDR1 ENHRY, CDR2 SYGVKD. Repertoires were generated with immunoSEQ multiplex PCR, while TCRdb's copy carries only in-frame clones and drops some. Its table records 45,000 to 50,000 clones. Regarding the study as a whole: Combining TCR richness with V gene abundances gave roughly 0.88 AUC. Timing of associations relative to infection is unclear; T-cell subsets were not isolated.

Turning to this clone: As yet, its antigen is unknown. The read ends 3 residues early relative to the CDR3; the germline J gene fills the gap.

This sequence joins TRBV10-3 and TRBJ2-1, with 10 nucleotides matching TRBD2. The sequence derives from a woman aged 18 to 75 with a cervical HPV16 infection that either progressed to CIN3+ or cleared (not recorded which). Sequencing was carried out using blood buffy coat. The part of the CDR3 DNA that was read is TGTGCCATCAGTGAACCAGCGGGGGGGTGGAATGAG. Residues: CAISEPAGGWNE. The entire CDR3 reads CAISEPAGGWNEQFF.